This T cell receptor beta chain was captured by sequencing in a study of blood T cells in healthy people across ages (dated by TCRdb to the mid-2010s). The study in broad terms: Template switching captured roughly one uniquely barcoded TCR beta cDNA molecule per two T cells in model experiments. Age-related changes in TCR beta repertoire diversity were measured in the study by deep sequencing normalized with unique cDNA molecular identifiers. Donors were grouped into four age groups: young (average roughly 17 years), middle-aged (roughly 37), aged (around 60) and long-lived (less than 85). Donors of different ages were randomly distributed across sequencing lanes to avoid experimental bias. Using the same blood draw, the study looked at two additional independent replicas of 1 million unique cDNA reads for two donors, one aged 18 to 30 and the other aged 80 or older. The investigation overall reported the following: The CMV infection status of donors was not known, potentially confounding age-related changes in expanded clonotypes. Observed TCR beta diversity per million T cells fell roughly linearly with age, and a significant reduction was already apparent by age roughly 40. Estimates of total diversity based on one million sequenced T cells were considered lower bounds and underestimates. Compared with the aged group, the long-lived group had more naive CD4+ T cells, fewer expanded clones and increased TCR diversity, a pattern suggesting age selection. Since profiling was done on bulk unsorted PBMCs, naive and antigen-experienced compartments could not be conclusively compared. The percentage of naive T cells measured by flow cytometry correlated strongly with observed TCR beta diversity.

From the cysteine up to the phenylalanine, the CDR3 has a length of 14 residues. The entry retains the CDR3 DNA only, 42 bases that are in frame from base 1. From V the trimming removes 5 bases and from J it removes 7 bases, while the gene matches leave 8 bases of the junction unaccounted for. From a lookup of the germline V gene, CDR1 and CDR2 are SNHLY and FYNNEI. Note on this clonotype: Which antigen it targets is not known. No qualities accompany the bases; no much larger clone lies one base away.

Systemically healthy Caucasian individuals from Russia, some 40 in total and aged about 6 to 95 years, were included as donors. Each donor gave 8 to 10 milliliters of peripheral blood, collected into EDTA-treated Vacutainer tubes. Ficoll-Paque density-gradient centrifugation was used to isolate PBMCs, with at least 6 million obtained per sample. Trizol reagent was used to extract total RNA from PBMCs, with at least 5.5 micrograms per sample. For every donor, flow cytometry on a PBMC aliquot measured the percentage of naive CD45RAhigh/CD27high T cells. Library preparation employed 5' RACE. Sequencing took place on an Illumina HiSeq 2500. A second 7 to 11 cycle PCR used a sample-barcoded 5' primer and a J-beta primer mix. A template-switch 5' adaptor carrying 12 random nucleotides introduced a unique molecular identifier onto each TCR beta cDNA molecule. Each sample yielded at least 3 million CDR3-containing paired-end reads. The Mint cDNA synthesis kit, primed by a TRBC-specific oligonucleotide, was used to synthesize first-strand cDNA from all RNA. Following uracil-DNA glycosylase treatment, all cDNA underwent a first 18-cycle PCR with the universal primers M1SS and BC2_uni_R. Concerning the study's data processing: For normalization, 1 million high-quality reads were randomly selected from each sample, with every read carrying a distinct molecular identifier. Instead of being binned into consensus sequences, reads with shared molecular identifiers were discarded. MiTCR, with a Q25 quality threshold and the strictest error-elimination algorithm, was used for CDR3 identification, clonotype clustering and error correction. Lower-bound total TCR beta diversity was estimated with a nonparametric unseen species model using Euler transformation. TCRdb redid the processing of the public reads, applying fastp at Q25 and MiXCR, and retained in-frame beta chains. For every CDR3 protein sequence, its rows merge into one entry that carries the most common genes and DNA. TCRdb assigned the V and J calls; the authors' analysis was not used. Here the sample has some 1.5 million distinct CDR3 sequences; less than 45% occur a single time. Approximately 4.1% of the sample belongs to the ten largest clones.

Sequencing was done on a sample of blood. The receptor's source is a woman younger than 35 in good health. The sequence links TRBV2 to TRBJ1-2; the central 9 bases match TRBD1. The DNA reads TGTGCCAGCAGTCCGGACAGGGGAATAGGTGGCTACACCTTC. Its translation is CASSPDRGIGGYTF.